These T cell receptor beta chains were read from a single sample in a study of blood T cell repertoires in COVID-19. Method: immunoSEQ multiplex PCR; TCRdb's copy keeps in-frame clones and lacks some. The table lists about 200,000 clones, roughly 80% of them singletons, with around 5.1% in the top ten. The sequenced material came from peripheral blood. The receptor set was obtained from a human donor in a cohort sampled during active COVID-19. The CDR3 runs from the conserved cysteine through the conserved F or W. A D gene is named only where the DNA matches it firmly. Clone size is stated in some rows and not others, as once, few, many or a class when expanded.

>.|TRBD2|TRBV5-4|14|TRBJ2-7
TGTGCCAGCAGCTTAAGGCGGGAGGGGCACGAGCAGTACTTC
CASSLRREGHEQYF
>.|TRBD1|TRBV29-1|10|TRBJ1-1
TGCAGCGTTGAGAGGGGGCAAGCTTTCTTT
CSVERGQAFF
>few|TRBD1|TRBV28|14|TRBJ2-7
TGTGCCAGCAGATCACCGGGACAGTCTTACGAGCAGTACTTC
CASRSPGQSYEQYF
>once|TRBD1|TRBV13|15|TRBJ1-2
TGTGCCAGCAGCGTACCGGGACAGGACGACTATGGCTACACCTTC
CASSVPGQDDYGYTF
>.|.|TRBV19|14|TRBJ1-1
TGTGCCAGTAGTATTGGAGACCTGAACACTGAAGCTTTCTTT
CASSIGDLNTEAFF
>.|.|TRBV29-1|10|TRBJ2-1
TGCAGCGTAGGGGGCAATGAGCAGTTCTTC
CSVGGNEQFF
>.|.|TRBV19|15|TRBJ2-3
TGTGCCAGTAGTATTGGACTCGCTAGCACAGATACGCAGTATTTT
CASSIGLASTDTQYF
>.|.|TRBV28|15|TRBJ1-5
TGTGCCAGCAGTTTACCAGGGATTTGGGGTCAGCCCCAGCATTTT
CASSLPGIWGQPQHF
>.|TRBD1|TRBV18|13|TRBJ2-7
TGTGCCAGCTCACGGGGGACAGGGCGCGAGCAGTACTTC
CASSRGTGREQYF
>.|TRBD2|TRBV9|13|TRBJ2-7
TGTGCCAGCAGCGCGACGGGCGGGAGCGAGCAGTACTTC
CASSATGGSEQYF
>.|.|TRBV5-5|14|TRBJ2-3
TGTGCCAGCAGCTTGCAACAAGGCACAGATACGCAGTATTTT
CASSLQQGTDTQYF
>.|.|TRBV5-6|17|TRBJ1-1
TGTGCCAGCCAGTCCAGGTTTGGTTTCTTCCTGAACACTGAAGCTTTCTTT
CASQSRFGFFLNTEAFF
>.|.|TRBV7-9|15|TRBJ1-2
TGTGCCAGCGGCAAAGTACCGGGTCCACTCTATGGCTACACCTTC
CASGKVPGPLYGYTF
>.|TRBD2|TRBV6-4|15|TRBJ2-1
TGTGCCAGCAGCGAGCGGGAGGGCTCCTACAATGAGCAGTTCTTC
CASSEREGSYNEQFF
>.|.|TRBV19|15|TRBJ1-5
TGTGCCAGTAGTATAGCGTTCGGGGTTAGGCAGCCCCAGCATTTT
CASSIAFGVRQPQHF